The 15 T cell receptor beta chains in this list originate from one sample, sequenced in a study of T cells in localized non-small cell lung cancer. Clones were read by immunoSEQ multiplex PCR, and TCRdb kept only the in-frame ones, dropping some. Among about 70,000 clones listed, about 86% were seen once. Specimen: peripheral blood, collected before any cancer treatment. The receptors were sampled from a male donor aged 60 or older with stage III squamous cell lung carcinoma.

The V call is TRBV11-2, the J call TRBJ1-2; D is undetermined. CDR1 and CDR2 from the germline V gene are SGHAT and FQNNGV. The CDR3 consists of 13 residues. Trimming pared 0 bases from V and 8 bases from J, leaving 10 bases between. CDR3: CASSLDLSWGYTF. The CDR3 DNA sequence: TGTGCCAGCAGCTTAGATCTGTCGTGGGGCTACACCTTC. Combining the CDR3 with reference TRBV11-2 and TRBJ1-2 gives the whole variable domain EAGVAQSPRYKIIEKRQSVAFWCNPISGHATLYWYQQILGQGPKLLIQFQNNGVVDDSQLPKDRFSAERLKGVDSTLKIQPAKLEDSAVYLCASSLDLSWGYTFGSGTRLTVV.

V is TRBV7-2 and J is TRBJ2-3; the match to TRBD2 covers 7 bases. CDR1 is SGHTA, CDR2 FQGNSA, per germline. The CDR3 extends over 15 amino acids. The V gene end was trimmed by 5 bases and the J gene end by 6 bases; junction bases not matched to a gene: 11. The CDR3 sequence: CASSRSSGSGDTQYF. In nucleotides, the CDR3 is TGTGCCAGCAGCCGTTCTAGCGGCAGTGGGGATACGCAGTATTTT.

V gene TRBV27 combines with J gene TRBJ2-7; 8 nucleotides match TRBD1. Trimming cost V 5 bases and J 0 bases; bases outside gene matches: 9. The CDR3 is 16 residues long. CDR1 is MNHEY, CDR2 SMNVEV, per germline (reference sequence). CDR3 DNA: TGTGCCAGCAGTCGGTCCAGGGGGCTCTCCTCCTACGAGCAGTACTTC. It yields the protein CASSRSRGLSSYEQYF.

V and J are TRBV4-2 and TRBJ1-3; D is ambiguous. V dropped 1 base and J dropped 4 bases, with 5 bases sitting between them. This CDR3 has 13 amino acids. CDR1 LGHNA and CDR2 YNFKEQ come from the germline V gene. CDR3 sequence (DNA): TGTGCCAGCAGCCAAGGTCACGGAAACACCATATATTTT. Translating gives CASSQGHGNTIYF.

The chain is built from TRBV11-2 and TRBJ2-5; D might be TRBD1 (6 bases). Germline CDR1 and CDR2: SGHAT and FQNNGV. The CDR3 contains 14 residues. Trimming cost V 3 bases and J 4 bases, with 12 bases left between them. The CDR3 is CASSFNRVGETQYF. The CDR3 bases are TGTGCCAGCAGCTTCAACAGGGTCGGAGAGACCCAGTACTTC. Combining the CDR3 with reference TRBV11-2 and TRBJ2-5 gives the whole variable domain EAGVAQSPRYKIIEKRQSVAFWCNPISGHATLYWYQQILGQGPKLLIQFQNNGVVDDSQLPKDRFSAERLKGVDSTLKIQPAKLEDSAVYLCASSFNRVGETQYFGPGTRLLVL.

The chain recombines TRBV10-3 with TRBJ1-2; D is unresolved. CDR3 length equals 13 residues. Germline V CDR1 and CDR2: ENHRY, SYGVKD. V was pared by 1 base and J by 14 bases, with 17 bases between. CDR3 residues: CAISEFSDRPATF. The CDR3 DNA is TGTGCCATCAGTGAGTTTTCGGATCGCCCGGCAACCTTC.

The V call is TRBV2, the J call TRBJ2-1; 7 nucleotides line up with TRBD2. This CDR3 contains 15 residues. Germline lookup yields CDR1 SNHLY and CDR2 FYNNEI. V was pared by 3 bases and J by 8 bases, with 10 bases of the junction left unmatched. In DNA, the CDR3 is TGTGCCAGCAGTGAGGGTAGCGGGCGAGGGTATGAGCAGTTCTTC. Translation gives CASSEGSGRGYEQFF.

The chain carries TRBV27 and TRBJ1-6; D call uncertain. V was cut by 3 bases and J by 8 bases, with 17 bases left in between. CDR1 and CDR2 (germline): MNHEY, SMNVEV (reference sequence). This CDR3 is built from 16 residues. The CDR3 bases are TGTGCCAGCAGTTTGATGCCAGGCCCAGTGCATTCACCCCTCCACTTT. Translated: CASSLMPGPVHSPLHF.

The rearrangement uses TRBV6-6 and TRBJ2-7; 14 bases map to TRBD2. V was clipped by 5 bases and J by 1 base; unmatched bases: 4. CDR3 length equals 16 residues. The germline V gene encodes CDR1 MNHNY and CDR2 SVGAGI (reference sequence). This CDR3 reads CASSRTSGGPSYEQYF. The CDR3 coding sequence is TGTGCCAGCAGTCGGACTAGCGGGGGGCCTTCCTACGAGCAGTACTTC.

This clone was recorded once. This chain joins TRBV27 and TRBJ2-5; D is perhaps TRBD2 (5 bases). Germline loops: CDR1 MNHEY, CDR2 SMNVEV (reference sequence). V was shortened by 3 bases and J by 1 base, with 12 bases between the two germline ends. The length of the CDR3 is 15 residues. The CDR3 DNA is TGTGCCAGCAGTTTGTCGGTGAGGGCCCAAGAGACCCAGTACTTC. Its protein is CASSLSVRAQETQYF.

The sample holds one count of this clone. V and J are TRBV27 and TRBJ2-2; D gene unclear. Germline CDR1 is MNHEY and CDR2 is SMNVEV (reference sequence). The CDR3 contains 15 residues. Trimming took 3 bases from V and 4 from J, leaving 12 bases between them. CDR3 amino acids: CASSLVVDATGELFF. DNA of the CDR3: TGTGCCAGCAGTTTGGTCGTGGATGCCACCGGGGAGCTGTTTTTT.

J is TRBJ2-5 and V is TRBV5-1; no firm D call. Germline V lookup: CDR1 SGHRS, CDR2 YFSETQ. The CDR3 is made up of 12 amino acids. The germline V and J ends were trimmed by 0 bases and 5 bases, with 5 bases remaining between them. The CDR3 DNA is TGCGCCAGCAGCTTGGGGGCGGAGACCCAGTACTTC. Translated, it gives CASSLGAETQYF. The variable domain in full, completed from reference TRBV5-1 and TRBJ2-5, reads KAGVTQTPRYLIKTRGQQVTLSCSPISGHRSVSWYQQTPGQGLQFLFEYFSETQRNKGNFPGRFSGRQFSNSRSEMNVSTLELGDSALYLCASSLGAETQYFGPGTRLLVL.

The genes are TRBV7-2 and TRBJ2-3; D call uncertain. Germline V gene sequence: CDR1 SGHTA, CDR2 FQGNSA. The V end lost 1 base, the J end lost 1 base, and 9 bases lay between the germline ends. The CDR3 has 15 amino acids. The CDR3 DNA reads TGTGCCAGCAGCTTAGGGACCCTCCGCACAGATACGCAGTATTTT. It translates to CASSLGTLRTDTQYF.

The chain carries TRBV19 and TRBJ2-4, with 9 nucleotides matching TRBD1. CDR3 size: 19 residues. Germline loops: CDR1 LNHDA, CDR2 SQIVND (reference sequence). Losses at the gene ends were 5 bases for V and 0 bases for J; bases not matched to a gene: 14. For the CDR3, the DNA is TGTGCCAGTAGTTCCATCGGGACAGGGTCAGTCCTAGCCAAAAACATTCAGTACTTC. Amino acid sequence: CASSSIGTGSVLAKNIQYF.

The V call is TRBV5-1, the J call TRBJ1-1, with 11 positions matching TRBD1. Germline loops: CDR1 SGHRS, CDR2 YFSETQ. CDR3 length equals 15 residues. V lost 3 bases to trimming and J lost 4 bases; unmatched junction nucleotides: 5. This chain's CDR3 is CASSSTGQGATEAFF. As DNA, the CDR3 is TGCGCCAGCAGCTCCACAGGACAGGGGGCCACTGAAGCTTTCTTT.